The 10 T cell receptor beta chains below all came from one sample that was sequenced in a study of cytomegalovirus exposure and HLA in healthy donors. PCR was performed using 60 Vbeta and 13 Jbeta primers. Produced via immunoSEQ multiplex PCR; TCRdb's table is partial and in-frame only. The data contain just over 150,000 clones, around 84% of them singletons. Source material: PBMCs. These receptors were collected from a man in his fifties in good health and CMV-seropositive.

This clone occurred a few times. The chain couples TRBV6-6 to TRBJ2-7, with D possibly being TRBD2 (6 bases). The germline V gene has CDR1 MNHNY and CDR2 SVGAGI (reference sequence). The CDR3 is 14 amino acids. The V end was cut by 7 bases, the J end by 3 bases, with 16 bases between. Here the CDR3 DNA reads TGTGCCAGCACCTTCGACTCCGGGAGCTACGAGCAGTACGTC. It codes for CASTFDSGSYEQYV.

The chain carries TRBV2 and TRBJ1-5, with D uncertain. CDR3 size: 16 residues. Germline V gene lookup returns CDR1 SNHLY and CDR2 FYNNEI. The V end lost 1 base, the J end lost 1 base, and 11 bases lay between the germline ends. CDR3 region: CASSEGPSRSNQPQHF. The CDR3 DNA reads as TGTGCCAGCAGTGAAGGACCGTCTAGAAGCAATCAGCCCCAGCATTTT.

In its sample, this clone was seen once. V is TRBV2 and J is TRBJ2-3, with D hard to call. V lost 2 bases, J lost 0 bases, and 6 bases lay in between. There are 14 residues in the CDR3. The germline V gene has CDR1 SNHLY and CDR2 FYNNEI. The CDR3 loop is CASSEYRSTDTQYF. In DNA form, the CDR3 reads TGTGCCAGCAGTGAATATAGAAGCACAGATACGCAGTATTTT.

The chain couples TRBV2 to TRBJ1-6; D not certain. Germline CDR1 and CDR2: SNHLY and FYNNEI. V was shortened by 3 bases and J by 4 bases, with 7 bases between the two germline ends. The length of the CDR3 is 14 residues. In DNA form, the CDR3 reads TGTGCCAGCAGTGAGGGCAGTTATAATTCACCCCTCCACTTT. Protein: CASSEGSYNSPLHF.

The chain has TRBV6-1 and TRBJ1-4; 10 bases fit TRBD1. The V gene's germline CDR1 is MNHNS and CDR2 SASEGT. The CDR3 is 15 residues long. The ends lost 10 bases at V and 0 bases at J; junction bases unmatched: 5. The CDR3 here is CAISGQGSTNEKLFF. In DNA form, the CDR3 reads TGTGCCATATCGGGACAGGGGTCAACTAATGAAAAACTGTTTTTT.

This rearrangement joins TRBV6-5 to TRBJ2-5; no clear D. This CDR3 has 14 amino acids. Germline V gene sequence: CDR1 MNHEY, CDR2 SVGAGI. The V and J ends lost 0 bases and 2 bases respectively, with 7 bases between them. Written as DNA, the CDR3 is TGTGCCAGCAGTTACTCGAACAGTCAAGAGACCCAGTACTTC. Its protein product is CASSYSNSQETQYF.

The rearrangement joins TRBV19 to TRBJ1-5; 9 bases align to TRBD1. Trimming removed 1 base from V and 6 bases from J; junction bases left unmatched: 7. This CDR3 region has 16 residues. The V gene's germline CDR1 is LNHDA and CDR2 SQIVND (reference sequence). The CDR3 nucleotides are TGTGCCAGTAGTATAGTCCCTACAGGGGGCAGTCAGCCCCAGCATTTT. This codes for CASSIVPTGGSQPQHF.

The chain carries TRBV2 and TRBJ2-2, with 8 bases fitting TRBD2. This CDR3 comprises 17 residues. V lost 0 bases, J lost 8 bases, and 11 bases stayed unmatched. Germline CDR1 SNHLY, CDR2 FYNNEI. The CDR3 DNA reads TGTGCCAGCAGTGAAGCGCAAGCGGGGGACCCTACAGGGGAGCTGTTTTTT. This gives the protein CASSEAQAGDPTGELFF.

CDR3 region: CASSSRDRGDTQYF. CDR3 bases: TGCGCCAGCAGCTCCCGGGACAGGGGAGATACGCAGTATTTT. The chain carries TRBV5-1 and TRBJ2-3; TRBD1 matches at 10 bases. CDR3 length equals 14 residues. Germline lookup yields CDR1 SGHRS and CDR2 YFSETQ. V shed 3 bases and J 5 bases; nucleotides not matched to a gene: 3.

In DNA, the CDR3 is TGTGCCAGCAGCCCTCCCTCCCAGGGCACTGAAGCTTTCTTT. Amino acids: CASSPPSQGTEAFF. This sequence joins TRBV25-1 and TRBJ1-1, with D possibly being TRBD1 (5 bases). The length of the CDR3 is 14 residues. V was cut by 6 bases and J by 4 bases, with 15 bases left in between. Germline V CDR1 and CDR2: MGHDK, SYGVNS.